A single sample is the source of the 28 T cell receptor beta chains below, sequenced in a study of CD8 T cells in ankylosing spondylitis. Study-wide results and limits: Seven to nine highly homologous variants formed a TCR beta motif that appeared characteristic of ankylosing spondylitis blood.

TCRdb redid the calling of the 5' RACE reads with MiXCR, one entry per CDR3 protein. The sample contains roughly 220,000 distinct CDR3 sequences, about 18% of which appear only once. These receptors are not linked to any known antigen. Sequences were obtained from blood, either unsorted or a sorted T cell fraction (not recorded which). Every receptor here comes from a male donor with ankylosing spondylitis.

This clonotype turned up a few times. The CDR3 DNA reads TGCAGCGTTGAACGGAATTTAGGTGAAGCTTTCTTT. Residues: CSVERNLGEAFF. This chain joins TRBV29-1 and TRBJ1-1; D gene ambiguous. Trimming took off 2 bases at V and 7 bases at J, with 11 bases between the two ends. The CDR3 spans 12 residues. From germline, CDR1 is SQVTM and CDR2 ANQGSEA.

This clonotype was observed a few times. The V call is TRBV10-3, the J call TRBJ1-1, with D possibly matching TRBD1 (5 bases). Germline-derived CDR1 and CDR2 are ENHRY and SYGVKD. The CDR3 extends over 14 amino acids. The V and J ends lost 10 bases and 5 bases respectively, with 20 bases between them. CDR3 DNA: TGTGCCACCTCCGGCTCGGGGGTAGGTACTGAAGCTTTCTTT. It is translated as CATSGSGVGTEAFF.

The V gene is TRBV4-1, the J gene TRBJ2-5; D gene unclear. This CDR3 has 13 amino acids. CDR1 is MGHRA and CDR2 is YSYEKL in the germline V gene. Trimming cost V 4 bases and J 5 bases, with 11 bases left between them. The CDR3, as DNA: TGCGCCAGCAGCCCCCACCGATGGGAGACCCAGTACTTC. Its protein is CASSPHRWETQYF.

The gene calls are TRBV19 and TRBJ2-7; tentatively, D is TRBD2 (7 bases). The V and J ends lost 4 bases and 3 bases respectively, with 22 bases between them. Per the germline V gene, CDR1 is LNHDA and CDR2 is SQIVND (reference sequence). The CDR3 runs 17 residues. The CDR3 bases are TGTGCCAGTAGTAGAAGCTCGGGGGGCCTCCTTCTCTACGAGCAGTACTTC. Its protein product is CASSRSSGGLLLYEQYF.

This rearrangement joins TRBV29-1 to TRBJ2-2; TRBD1 might be the D (5 bases). Trimming removed 5 bases at V and 6 bases at J, with 7 bases between. CDR3 size: 11 residues. In germline, CDR1 is SQVTM, CDR2 ANQGSEA. The CDR3 coding sequence is TGCAGCGTTAAGGGGTCCGGGGAGCTGTTTTTT. Translated, it gives CSVKGSGELFF.

This clonotype was seen only a few times. This sequence joins TRBV10-3 and TRBJ2-7; D gene uncertain. Trimming pared 9 bases from V and 2 bases from J, leaving 20 bases between. Germline CDR1 reads ENHRY; CDR2 reads SYGVKD. The CDR3 sequence is 15 residues long. CDR3 coding DNA: TGTGCCATGCCGGGCGGTGGTGTCAGAGCCTACGAGCAGTACTTC. It yields the protein CAMPGGGVRAYEQYF.

The V call is TRBV13, the J call TRBJ1-5; D gene ambiguous. Germline loops: CDR1 PRHDT, CDR2 FYEKMQ (reference sequence). This CDR3 has 15 amino acids. Trimming left V 2 bases short and J 1 base short, with 9 bases between. CDR3 region: CASSLRAGSNQPQHF. The CDR3 nucleotides are TGTGCCAGCAGCTTAAGGGCTGGGAGCAATCAGCCCCAGCATTTT. The whole variable domain, filled in from reference TRBV13 and TRBJ1-5, reads AAGVIQSPRHLIKEKRETATLKCYPIPRHDTVYWYQQGPGQDPQFLISFYEKMQSDKGSIPDRFSAQQFSDYHSELNMSSLELGDSALYFCASSLRAGSNQPQHFGDGTRLSIL.

This clonotype was picked up a small number of times. The rearrangement joins TRBV10-2 to TRBJ2-7; 8 bases map to TRBD1. Germline assignment: CDR1 WSHSY and CDR2 SAAADI. The CDR3 spans 13 residues. The junction had 7 bases not matched to a gene; V was cut back by 7 bases and J by 5 bases. The CDR3 reads CASTPGQVHEQYF. CDR3 bases: TGCGCCAGCACCCCGGGACAGGTCCACGAGCAGTACTTC.

V is TRBV5-1 and J is TRBJ1-1; TRBD1 might be the D (5 bases). This CDR3 has 15 residues. CDR1 and CDR2 (germline): SGHRS, YFSETQ. The V end lost 4 bases, the J end lost 4 bases, and 17 bases lay between the germline ends. The CDR3 coding sequence is TGCGCCAGCAGCCTGGCATACGGGGGGACCACTGAAGCTTTCTTT. Residues: CASSLAYGGTTEAFF.

This clonotype was observed at least ten times. The junction shows a germline mismatch at one end, possibly a read error. The CDR3 nucleotides read TGCAGCGTCGAAGGGGGGGCCCCCGGGGGTGAGCAGTTCTTC. Residues: CSVEGGAPGGEQFF. This chain links TRBV29-1 with TRBJ2-1; D possibly corresponds to TRBD2 (7 bases). Germline CDR1 and CDR2: SQVTM and ANQGSEA. The CDR3 is made up of 14 amino acids.

The gene calls are TRBV6-2 or TRBV6-3 and TRBJ2-1; D call uncertain. With 0 bases removed from V and 9 bases from J, the gap between germline ends came to 15 bases. This CDR3 has 15 amino acids. The germline gives CDR1 MNHEY, CDR2 SVGEGT. The CDR3 spells CASSYSAEELGEQFF. As DNA, the CDR3 is TGTGCCAGCAGTTACTCGGCAGAGGAGTTGGGTGAGCAGTTCTTC.

The rearrangement links TRBV27 to TRBJ1-5; no reliable D call. Germline V lookup: CDR1 MNHEY, CDR2 SMNVEV (reference sequence). With 3 bases removed from V and 0 bases from J, the gap between germline ends came to 6 bases. The CDR3 covers 14 residues. The DNA of the CDR3 is TGTGCCAGCAGTTTGCACAGTAGCAATCAGCCCCAGCATTTT. Its translation is CASSLHSSNQPQHF.

This clonotype was observed a handful of times. The V gene is TRBV5-5, the J gene TRBJ1-4; no clear D gene. Trimming took 6 bases from V and 0 from J, leaving 9 bases between them. Per the germline V gene, CDR1 is SGHKS and CDR2 is YYEKEE (reference sequence). The CDR3 sequence is 14 residues long. The CDR3 protein is CASTLPATNEKLFF. Written as DNA, the CDR3 is TGTGCCAGCACCCTGCCCGCAACTAATGAAAAACTGTTTTTT. Drawing the rest from reference TRBV5-5 and TRBJ1-4, the complete variable domain is DAGVTQSPTHLIKTRGQQVTLRCSPISGHKSVSWYQQVLGQGPQFIFQYYEKEERGRGNFPDRFSARQFPNYSSELNVNALLLGDSALYLCASTLPATNEKLFFGSGTQLSVL.

This clonotype appeared many times. The V and J genes are TRBV6-5 and TRBJ1-1; D is perhaps TRBD1 (5 bases). Trimming took 4 bases from V and 7 from J, leaving 10 bases between them. The CDR3 has 12 amino acids. CDR1 and CDR2 from the germline V gene are MNHEY and SVGAGI. CDR3 DNA: TGTGCCAGCAGTTGGGACGGTAATGAAGCTTTCTTT. Translating gives CASSWDGNEAFF.

The chain employs TRBV20-1 and TRBJ2-3; TRBD2 aligns across 11 bases. Germline CDR1 DFQATT, CDR2 SNEGSKA (reference sequence). The V gene end was trimmed by 5 bases and the J gene end by 2 bases; junction bases not matched to a gene: 9. This CDR3 spans 16 amino acids. CDR3 nucleotides: TGCAGTGCTCCACCCCTAGCGGGAGGTTACACAGATACGCAGTATTTT. Protein product: CSAPPLAGGYTDTQYF.

The genes are TRBV6-5 and TRBJ2-3, with D hard to call. CDR1 and CDR2 from the germline V gene are MNHEY and SVGAGI. Deletions cut 2 bases from V and 0 bases from J, with 9 bases between. This CDR3 contains 15 residues. CDR3 coding DNA: TGTGCCAGCAGTTACAGTATGGGGAGCACAGATACGCAGTATTTT. Translation: CASSYSMGSTDTQYF.

This clonotype was observed a handful of times. The chain uses TRBV20-1 and TRBJ2-1; a possible D gene is TRBD2 (6 bases). Germline V gene data show CDR1 as DFQATT and CDR2 as SNEGSKA (reference sequence). Trimming left V 0 bases short and J 7 bases short, with 19 bases between. The length of the CDR3 is 16 residues. The CDR3 DNA sequence: TGCAGTGCTAGAGATCTGATGGGACTGGAGGGGAATGAGCAGTTCTTC. This gives the protein CSARDLMGLEGNEQFF.

This clonotype turned up a few times. The chain carries TRBV5-1 and TRBJ1-2, with 8 bases fitting TRBD1. Germline values: CDR1 SGHRS, CDR2 YFSETQ. V trimming: 4 bases; J trimming: 3 bases; junction bases outside the gene matches: 14. The CDR3 is made up of 17 amino acids. CDR3 in amino acids: CASSQTTRDRNYYGYTF. CDR3 DNA sequence: TGCGCCAGCAGCCAAACAACCCGGGACAGGAACTACTATGGCTACACCTTC.

The V and J genes are TRBV28 and TRBJ1-6; TRBD1 aligns across 7 bases. V shed 4 bases and J 3 bases; nucleotides not matched to a gene: 6. Germline V gene lookup returns CDR1 MDHEN and CDR2 SYDVKM. The CDR3 sequence is 16 residues long. The CDR3 nucleotides are TGTGCCAGCAGTTCCCAGGGGGATTTCTATAATTCACCCCTCCACTTT. This sequence encodes CASSSQGDFYNSPLHF. The full variable domain, completed using reference TRBV28 and TRBJ1-6, is DVKVTQSSRYLVKRTGEKVFLECVQDMDHENMFWYRQDPGLGLRLIYFSYDVKMKEKGDIPEGYSVSREKKERFSLILESASTNQTSMYLCASSSQGDFYNSPLHFGNGTRLTVT.

This clonotype was counted only a few times. The chain carries TRBV4-3 and TRBJ2-3; 9 positions match TRBD2. The CDR3 consists of 16 residues. The germline V gene has CDR1 LGHNA and CDR2 YSLEER. J gave up 0 bases and V 0 bases, and 1 base lay outside the gene matches. CDR3 amino acids: CASSQELAGSTDTQYF. As DNA, the CDR3 is TGCGCCAGCAGCCAAGAACTAGCGGGTAGCACAGATACGCAGTATTTT.

This clonotype was seen a handful of times. The genes are TRBV5-5 and TRBJ2-2, with 9 positions matching TRBD1. After removal of 4 bases from V and 8 bases from J, the junction contained 12 bases not matched to a gene. CDR1 is SGHKS, CDR2 YYEKEE, per germline (reference sequence). The CDR3 loop spans 16 amino acids. In nucleotides, the CDR3 is TGTGCCAGCAGCGGGACAGGGCGCCCTTTAGAAGGGGAGCTGTTTTTT. This sequence encodes CASSGTGRPLEGELFF.

A single count supports this clonotype. The genes are TRBV4-3 and TRBJ2-1, with no clear D. CDR3 size: 17 residues. The germline V and J ends were trimmed by 0 bases and 6 bases, with 18 bases remaining between them. Germline values: CDR1 LGHNA, CDR2 YSLEER. For the CDR3, the DNA is TGCGCCAGCAGCCAAGATTCCCCGGCGGCAAAGATCAATGAGCAGTTCTTC. Its protein is CASSQDSPAAKINEQFF.

This rearrangement joins TRBV5-1 to TRBJ2-7; possibly TRBD1 or TRBD2 for D (5 bases each). With 10 bases removed from V and 7 bases from J, the gap between germline ends came to 24 bases. The CDR3 consists of 14 residues. Germline CDR1 is SGHRS and CDR2 is YFSETQ. CDR3 bases: TGCGCCGATTCCGGGGCTCCCTCCTTTCGGGAGCAGTACTTC. Translated: CADSGAPSFREQYF.

This clonotype came up a few times. This rearrangement joins TRBV3-1 to TRBJ2-3; 9 nucleotides match TRBD2. The germline CDR1 and CDR2 sequences are LGHDT and YNNKEL (reference sequence). The CDR3 is made up of 17 amino acids. V shed 0 bases, J shed 3 bases, and the junction held 7 bases outside the gene matches. This chain's CDR3 is CASSQDSPGLATDTQYF. CDR3 bases: TGTGCCAGCAGCCAAGATTCACCGGGACTAGCTACAGATACGCAGTATTTT.

This clonotype has just a few counts. The chain's CDR3 is CASSLSWEEQFF. The CDR3 bases are TGTGCCAGCAGTTTATCATGGGAGGAGCAGTTCTTC. V usage is TRBV12-3 or TRBV12-4 and J usage is TRBJ2-1, with D tentatively TRBD2 (5 bases). CDR3 size: 12 residues. Trimming left V 2 bases short and J 10 bases short, with 9 bases between.

The chain joins TRBV4-1 to TRBJ1-2; 8 bases map to TRBD1. The CDR3 loop spans 15 amino acids. The V and J ends lost 1 base and 6 bases, in that order; junction bases with no gene match: 7. Germline V gene data show CDR1 as MGHRA and CDR2 as YSYEKL. In DNA form, the CDR3 reads TGCGCCAGCAGCCAAGCTAGGGCAGGGGGCAATGGCTACACCTTC. Residues: CASSQARAGGNGYTF.

This clonotype is a singleton in its sample. The J gene is TRBJ2-5, the V gene TRBV2, with D uncertain. Germline V gene lookup returns CDR1 SNHLY and CDR2 FYNNEI. Trimming stripped 3 bases from V and 2 bases from J, with 10 bases between. The CDR3 spans 14 residues. For the CDR3, the DNA is TGTGCCAGCAGTGACCCCACAGATCAAGAGACCCAGTACTTC. Protein: CASSDPTDQETQYF.

This clonotype was detected only a few times. The chain employs TRBV13 and TRBJ1-5; D remains unclear. V was shortened by 1 base and J by 0 bases, with 4 bases between the two germline ends. CDR1 is PRHDT and CDR2 is FYEKMQ in the germline V gene (reference sequence). CDR3 size: 14 residues. The CDR3 is CASSLAYSNQPQHF. The DNA of the CDR3 is TGTGCCAGCAGCTTAGCCTATAGCAATCAGCCCCAGCATTTT.